A single sample gave rise to the 23 T cell receptor beta chains below, sequenced in a study of molecular identifiers for immune sequencing clone quantification. From the PCR reads, TCRdb called clonotypes with MiXCR, one entry per CDR3 protein. The sample includes over 65,000 distinct CDR3 sequences, 20% to 30% seen only once; the top ten take about 0.73%. Input material: naive CD8+ T cells from blood, with Jurkat cell RNA spiked in. Subset noted: FACS-sorted CD8+CD4-CCR7+CD45RA+ naive T cells. These receptors all come from a human donor in good health. Some libraries in this study had Jurkat cell RNA spiked in.

V gene TRBV11-2 combines with J gene TRBJ2-7; D gene uncertain. The CDR3 runs to 13 residues. CDR1 is SGHAT and CDR2 is FQNNGV in the germline V gene. Trimming stripped 1 base from V and 2 bases from J, with 6 bases between. Here the CDR3 reads CASSLGVAYEQYF. The CDR3 bases are TGTGCCAGCAGCTTAGGAGTCGCCTACGAGCAGTACTTC.

In its sample, this clonotype was seen many times. The chain has TRBV6-5 and TRBJ2-2, with a weak D call TRBD2 (6 bases). The CDR3 loop spans 14 amino acids. V lost 10 bases and J 0 bases, leaving 12 bases between the germline ends. Germline V CDR1 and CDR2: MNHEY, SVGAGI. The CDR3 protein is CATIGSTNTGELFF. The CDR3 bases are TGTGCCACCATCGGGAGCACGAACACCGGGGAGCTGTTTTTT.

A few counts support this clonotype. The chain recombines TRBV28 with TRBJ2-7, with 8 positions matching TRBD1. Germline CDR1 is MDHEN and CDR2 is SYDVKM. The V segment lost 5 bases and the J segment 3 bases; nucleotides outside the gene matches: 24. This CDR3 is 20 amino acids long. For the CDR3, the DNA is TGTGCCAGCAGTCCAATATCCCGGGACAGGAGTCCCCAAGCTATCTACGAGCAGTACTTC. Translation gives CASSPISRDRSPQAIYEQYF. The full variable domain, in which reference TRBV28 and TRBJ2-7 provide the parts outside the CDR3, is DVKVTQSSRYLVKRTGEKVFLECVQDMDHENMFWYRQDPGLGLRLIYFSYDVKMKEKGDIPEGYSVSREKKERFSLILESASTNQTSMYLCASSPISRDRSPQAIYEQYFGPGTRLTVT.

Notes on this clonotype: It may be a read error: a sequence one base away is much more abundant. The V gene is TRBV4-1, the J gene TRBJ2-1; TRBD2 matches 9 bases. The trim removed 1 base at V and 9 bases at J, leaving 7 bases unmatched. The CDR3 spans 15 residues. CDR1 and CDR2 (germline): MGHRA, YSYEKL. Written as DNA, the CDR3 is TGCGCCAGCAGCCAAGGTGCGGGGGGGCGATCTGAGCAGTTCTTC. Translating gives CASSQGAGGRSEQFF.

Points on this clonotype: One base away lies a much larger clone, so this may be a sequencing read error. The genes are TRBV19 and TRBJ2-6, with D maybe TRBD2 (5 bases). CDR1 and CDR2 from the germline V gene are LNHDA and SQIVND (reference sequence). The CDR3 has 15 amino acids. The CDR3 DNA sequence: TGTACCAGTAGTATACCGGAGGCTGGGGCCAACGTCCTGACTTTC. It encodes CTSSIPEAGANVLTF.

This clonotype showed up just a few times. The chain uses TRBV4-3 and TRBJ2-7; D is ambiguous. The CDR3 is made up of 15 amino acids. Per the germline V gene, CDR1 is LGHNA and CDR2 is YSLEER. Trimming removed 0 bases at V and 6 bases at J, with 15 bases between. CDR3 nucleotides: TGCGCCAGCAGCCAAGATATGGGCAGTTTATCCGAGCAGTACTTC. Translating gives CASSQDMGSLSEQYF.

This clonotype appeared many times. V is TRBV20-1 and J is TRBJ2-7; 8 positions match TRBD1. The CDR3 has 14 amino acids. The germline V gene encodes CDR1 DFQATT and CDR2 SNEGSKA (reference sequence). V shed 5 bases and J 0 bases; nucleotides not matched to a gene: 6. This CDR3 reads CSAQDRGSSYEQYF. The CDR3 DNA sequence: TGCAGTGCTCAAGACAGGGGTAGCTCCTACGAGCAGTACTTC.

This clonotype has at least ten counts. The chain combines TRBV5-5 with TRBJ1-5; no clear D gene. In germline, CDR1 is SGHKS, CDR2 YYEKEE (reference sequence). V lost 0 bases, J lost 5 bases, and 18 bases lay in between. The length of the CDR3 is 17 residues. The CDR3 sequence is CASSLGVTPWDHQPQHF. CDR3 DNA: TGTGCCAGCAGCTTGGGGGTCACCCCGTGGGATCATCAGCCCCAGCATTTT.

The gene calls are TRBV12-3 or TRBV12-4 and TRBJ2-7; 10 nucleotides align to TRBD1. After removal of 7 bases from V and 2 bases from J, the junction contained 2 bases not matched to a gene. The length of the CDR3 is 13 residues. The CDR3 sequence is CASTGTGAYEQYF. Here the CDR3 DNA reads TGTGCCAGCACCGGGACAGGGGCCTACGAGCAGTACTTC.

This clonotype was counted only a few times. The chain combines TRBV13 with TRBJ2-3; TRBD2 might be the D (5 bases). This CDR3 comprises 16 residues. V was clipped by 0 bases and J by 2 bases, with 12 bases between them. The germline V gene encodes CDR1 PRHDT and CDR2 FYEKMQ (reference sequence). The CDR3 protein is CASSLGAAGLTDTQYF. DNA of the CDR3: TGTGCCAGCAGCTTAGGAGCGGCAGGACTCACAGATACGCAGTATTTT.

This clonotype has a count of ten or more. V usage is TRBV5-5 and J usage is TRBJ2-3; D call uncertain. The CDR3 is made up of 14 amino acids. The germline V gene has CDR1 SGHKS and CDR2 YYEKEE (reference sequence). Trimming took off 0 bases at V and 6 bases at J, with 11 bases between the two ends. CDR3 loop: CASSLAVAADTQYF. In nucleotides, the CDR3 is TGTGCCAGCAGCTTGGCCGTGGCCGCCGATACGCAGTATTTT.

This clonotype was counted only a few times. The chain is built from TRBV20-1 and TRBJ1-3; D is unresolved. The CDR3 consists of 14 residues. The V end lost 1 base, the J end lost 2 bases, and 9 bases lay between the germline ends. Germline V gene sequence: CDR1 DFQATT, CDR2 SNEGSKA (reference sequence). This CDR3 is CSARVLLAGNTIYF. Written as DNA, the CDR3 is TGCAGTGCTAGAGTTCTCCTGGCTGGAAACACCATATATTTT.

Only a few counts were recorded for this clonotype. The chain is built from TRBV18 and TRBJ2-1, with no clear D. V was cut by 2 bases and J by 6 bases, with 2 bases left in between. CDR3 length: 11 residues. Germline V gives CDR1 KGHSH, CDR2 LQKENI. This CDR3 reads CASSPTNEQFF. CDR3 sequence (DNA): TGTGCCAGCTCACCAACCAATGAGCAGTTCTTC. The variable domain in full, with the rest retrieved from reference TRBV18 and TRBJ2-1, is NAGVMQNPRHLVRRRGQEARLRCSPMKGHSHVYWYRQLPEEGLKFMVYLQKENIIDESGMPKERFSAEFPKEGPSILRIQQVVRGDSAAYFCASSPTNEQFFGPGTRLTVL.

This clonotype was observed a handful of times. This chain links TRBV3-1 with TRBJ1-6, with D uncertain. Germline-derived CDR1 and CDR2 are LGHDT and YNNKEL (reference sequence). V was shortened by 0 bases and J by 7 bases, with 16 bases between the two germline ends. The CDR3 loop spans 17 amino acids. Here the CDR3 reads CASSQEVGPSWNSPLHF. The DNA of the CDR3 is TGTGCCAGCAGCCAAGAGGTGGGCCCGTCATGGAATTCACCCCTCCACTTT.

Comments on this clonotype: The germline gene is not matched at one end of the junction; a read error may be the cause. The chain employs TRBV11-2 and TRBJ1-5, with 7 bases identical to TRBD1. The CDR3 runs 16 residues. Germline CDR1 reads SGHAT; CDR2 reads FQNNGV. The CDR3 DNA reads as TGTGCCAGCCGCACCCCAAGATTACAGGGGAATCAGCCCCAGCGTTTT. Its translation: CASRTPRLQGNQPQRF.

A note on this clonotype: This may arise from a read error, as a much more abundant clone is one base away. This rearrangement joins TRBV4-2 to TRBJ2-6; the D gene is possibly TRBD2 (5 bases). Germline lookup yields CDR1 LGHNA and CDR2 YNFKEQ. The CDR3 sequence is 15 residues long. The CDR3 DNA follows: TGTGCCAGCGGCCAAGAGCGGACTGGGGCCAACGTCCTGACTTTC. Translation: CASGQERTGANVLTF.

This clonotype was found a few times. The chain is built from TRBV28 and TRBJ2-7; tentative D call: TRBD2 (5 bases). Trimming shortened V by 6 bases and J by 1 base, and 16 bases separated the two germline ends. Germline V CDR1 and CDR2: MDHEN, SYDVKM. The CDR3 spans 15 residues. CDR3 DNA: TGTGCCAGCAGAACGCATACACTAGGGTCCTACGAGCAGTACTTC. This translates into CASRTHTLGSYEQYF. The whole variable domain, filled in from reference TRBV28 and TRBJ2-7, reads DVKVTQSSRYLVKRTGEKVFLECVQDMDHENMFWYRQDPGLGLRLIYFSYDVKMKEKGDIPEGYSVSREKKERFSLILESASTNQTSMYLCASRTHTLGSYEQYFGPGTRLTVT.

Turning to this clonotype: Relative to the germline gene, one junction end is altered; a read error may explain this. The chain uses TRBV7-9 and TRBJ1-2; 12 nucleotides match TRBD1. This CDR3 spans 17 amino acids. Germline CDR1 and CDR2: SEHNR and FQNEAQ (reference sequence). The CDR3 region is CASSLTGTGGGSNGYAF. DNA for the CDR3: TGTGCCAGCAGCTTGACCGGGACAGGGGGCGGATCGAATGGCTACGCCTTC.

As regards this clonotype: A much more abundant neighbour one base away suggests this may be a read error. The chain recombines TRBV7-9 with TRBJ2-7; 8 nucleotides match TRBD1. The CDR3 spans 14 residues. Germline lookup yields CDR1 SEHNR and CDR2 FQNEAQ (reference sequence). The CDR3 DNA follows: TGTGCCAGCAGCCCCGGACAGGGACCATACGAGCAGTGCTTC. It specifies CASSPGQGPYEQCF.

In its sample, this clonotype was seen a few times. The V and J genes are TRBV30 and TRBJ2-7; D assignment may be TRBD1 or TRBD2 (5 bases each). This CDR3 is built from 14 residues. V lost 1 base and J 5 bases, leaving 15 bases between the germline ends. CDR1 is GTSNPN, CDR2 SVGIG, per germline (reference sequence). The CDR3 DNA sequence: TGTGCCTGGAGTGCGAGGGGCTTTTGGGACGAGCAGTACTTC. Translating it yields CAWSARGFWDEQYF. The entire variable domain, with the rest obtained from reference TRBV30 and TRBJ2-7, is as follows: SQTIHQWPATLVQPVGSPLSLECTVEGTSNPNLYWYRQAAGRGLQLLFYSVGIGQISSEVPQNLSASRPQDRQFILSSKKLLLSDSGFYLCAWSARGFWDEQYFGPGTRLTVT.

This clonotype has ten or more counts. The chain joins TRBV5-1 to TRBJ1-1; D not certain. Per germline, CDR1 SGHRS and CDR2 YFSETQ. CDR3 length: 13 residues. V shed 1 base and J shed 7 bases, with 11 bases lying between them. The CDR3 is CASSLLGVNEAFF. CDR3 in DNA: TGCGCCAGCAGCTTGCTCGGCGTAAATGAAGCTTTCTTT.

This clonotype was detected ten times or more. V and J are TRBV12-3 or TRBV12-4 and TRBJ2-3, with TRBD2 matching over 15 bases. CDR3 length: 17 amino acids. The V segment lost 4 bases and the J segment 4 bases; nucleotides outside the gene matches: 6. CDR3 region: CASSSPRTSGGADTQYF. The CDR3 bases are TGTGCCAGCAGTTCTCCTCGGACTAGCGGGGGGGCAGATACGCAGTATTTT.

Remarks on this clonotype: An end of the junction differs from the germline gene, which may be a read error. V is TRBV12-3 or TRBV12-4 and J is TRBJ1-1; D gene unclear. This CDR3 is built from 11 residues. CDR3 protein: CASTPGTEAFF. In DNA, the CDR3 is TGCGCCAGCACCCCGGGGACTGAAGCTTTCTTT.